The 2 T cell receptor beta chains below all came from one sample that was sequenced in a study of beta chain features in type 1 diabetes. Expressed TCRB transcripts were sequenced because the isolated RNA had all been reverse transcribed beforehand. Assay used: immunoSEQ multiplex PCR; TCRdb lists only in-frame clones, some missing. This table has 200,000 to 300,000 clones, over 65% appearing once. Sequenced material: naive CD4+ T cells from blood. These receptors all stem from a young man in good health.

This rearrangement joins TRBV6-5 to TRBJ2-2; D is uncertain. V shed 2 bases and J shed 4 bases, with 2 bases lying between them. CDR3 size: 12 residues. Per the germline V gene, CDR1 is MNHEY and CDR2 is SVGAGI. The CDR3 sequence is CASSYGTGELFF. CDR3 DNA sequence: TGTGCCAGCAGTTACGGCACCGGGGAGCTGTTTTTT.

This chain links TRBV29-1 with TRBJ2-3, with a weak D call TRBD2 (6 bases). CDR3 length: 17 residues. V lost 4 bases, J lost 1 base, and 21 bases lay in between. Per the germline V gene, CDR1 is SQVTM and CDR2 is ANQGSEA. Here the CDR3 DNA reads TGCAGCGTTGTAGGTAGCGGACCCTACCGCGGCACAGATACGCAGTATTTT. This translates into CSVVGSGPYRGTDTQYF.